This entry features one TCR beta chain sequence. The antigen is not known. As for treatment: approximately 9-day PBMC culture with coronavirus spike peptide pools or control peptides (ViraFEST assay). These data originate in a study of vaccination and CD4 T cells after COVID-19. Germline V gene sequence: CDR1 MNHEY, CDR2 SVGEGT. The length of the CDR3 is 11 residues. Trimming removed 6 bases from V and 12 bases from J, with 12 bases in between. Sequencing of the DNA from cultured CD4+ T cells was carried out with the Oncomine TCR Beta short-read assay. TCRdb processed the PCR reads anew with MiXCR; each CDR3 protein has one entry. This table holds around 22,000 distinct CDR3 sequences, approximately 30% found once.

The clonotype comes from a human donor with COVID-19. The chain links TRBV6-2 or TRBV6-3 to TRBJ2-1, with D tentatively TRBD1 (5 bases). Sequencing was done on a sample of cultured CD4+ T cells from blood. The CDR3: CASSMGQGQFF. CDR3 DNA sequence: TGTGCCAGCAGCATGGGGCAGGGGCAGTTCTTC.